This TCR beta chain comes out of a study of shared clonotypes between healthy human individuals. Germline loops: CDR1 SGHNT, CDR2 YYREEE (reference sequence). The CDR3 contains 14 residues. The ends were cut back, 2 bases at V and 2 bases at J, with 9 bases in the middle. Assay: immunoSEQ multiplex PCR; the TCRdb copy retains only in-frame clones and omits some. The sample has 1 million to 1.2 million clones, about 80% seen once. Worth noting for this clone: Additional DNA sequences in this sample encode the identical CDR3.

J is TRBJ2-3 and V is TRBV5-4; D unclear. The receptor was derived from a young man in good health. Some clones in this sample may be carry-over from other donors' samples. Sequencing used memory CD4+ T cells from PBMCs. Noted subset: CD45RA-negative fraction. CDR3 protein: CASSFRGSTDTQYF. The CDR3 nucleotides are TGTGCCAGCAGCTTCCGAGGTTCCACAGATACGCAGTATTTT.